Below are 21 T cell receptor beta chains sequenced from a single sample in a study of blood T cell repertoires in COVID-19. Assay: immunoSEQ multiplex PCR; the TCRdb copy retains only in-frame clones and omits some. The sample includes tens of thousands of clones, 70% to 90% seen only once; the top ten take over 9.5%. The sequenced sample was peripheral blood. The origin of the receptors is a human donor in a cohort sampled during active COVID-19.

This chain connects TRBV13 to TRBJ2-2; possible D gene TRBD2, 6 bases. Looked up from germline, CDR1 is PRHDT and CDR2 is FYEKMQ (reference sequence). The CDR3 sequence is 16 residues long. V was trimmed by 0 bases and J by 0 bases, leaving 8 bases between them. In DNA form, the CDR3 reads TGTGCCAGCAGCTTAGGAGCGGGCGCGAACACCGGGGAGCTGTTTTTT. Protein: CASSLGAGANTGELFF. Drawing the rest from reference TRBV13 and TRBJ2-2, the complete variable domain is AAGVIQSPRHLIKEKRETATLKCYPIPRHDTVYWYQQGPGQDPQFLISFYEKMQSDKGSIPDRFSAQQFSDYHSELNMSSLELGDSALYFCASSLGAGANTGELFFGEGSRLTVL.

The rearrangement joins TRBV5-1 to TRBJ2-5, with TRBD2 matching 9 bases. Germline lookup yields CDR1 SGHRS and CDR2 YFSETQ. After removal of 4 bases from V and 2 bases from J, the junction contained 9 bases not matched to a gene. The CDR3 runs 16 residues. CDR3 bases: TGCGCCAGCAGCCCCTATAGCGGGAGAGGGCAAGAGACCCAGTACTTC. Translated: CASSPYSGRGQETQYF.

The V gene is TRBV7-2, the J gene TRBJ2-7; D call uncertain. V lost 1 base and J lost 0, with 13 bases in between. CDR3 length: 16 residues. CDR1 SGHTA and CDR2 FQGNSA come from the germline V gene. The CDR3 loop is CASSLVPSPGSYEQYF. The CDR3 DNA reads as TGTGCCAGCAGCTTAGTACCTAGTCCGGGCTCCTACGAGCAGTACTTC.

This sequence joins TRBV5-8 and TRBJ2-7, with 10 positions matching TRBD1. The length of the CDR3 is 18 residues. In germline, CDR1 is SGHTS, CDR2 YDEGEE. The V and J ends lost 0 bases and 0 bases, in that order; junction bases with no gene match: 9. CDR3 protein: CASSLAGTGDIGSYEQYF. The CDR3 DNA is TGTGCCAGCAGCTTGGCCGGGACAGGGGATATTGGCTCCTACGAGCAGTACTTC.

This rearrangement joins TRBV5-1 to TRBJ1-6, with TRBD1 as a possible D gene (5 bases). Looked up from germline, CDR1 is SGHRS and CDR2 is YFSETQ. The CDR3 runs 16 residues. The V and J ends lost 4 bases and 6 bases respectively, with 17 bases between them. Here the CDR3 reads CASSPTIDRLNSPLHF. For the CDR3, the DNA is TGCGCCAGCAGCCCAACAATCGACAGACTTAATTCACCCCTCCACTTT.

The rearrangement links TRBV7-2 to TRBJ1-2; 8 bases line up with TRBD1. The CDR3 sequence is 14 residues long. Germline assignment: CDR1 SGHTA and CDR2 FQGNSA. The V segment lost 0 bases and the J segment 8 bases; nucleotides outside the gene matches: 5. The DNA of the CDR3 is TGTGCCAGCAGCTTAGCGTGGACAGGGTCCGGCTACACCTTC. It translates to CASSLAWTGSGYTF.

The chain carries TRBV28 and TRBJ1-1; D is uncertain. CDR3 length: 14 amino acids. In germline, CDR1 is MDHEN, CDR2 SYDVKM. Trimming took 6 bases from V and 1 from J, leaving 12 bases between them. CDR3 nucleotides: TGTGCCAGCAGCCCTCTTACAACGAACACTGAAGCTTTCTTT. It specifies CASSPLTTNTEAFF.

J is TRBJ2-5 and V is TRBV2, with TRBD2 matching 10 bases. Germline values: CDR1 SNHLY, CDR2 FYNNEI. The junction had 2 bases not matched to a gene; V was cut back by 2 bases and J by 2 bases. The CDR3 is 15 amino acids. Here the CDR3 reads CASSEPAGGQETQYF. The CDR3 coding sequence is TGTGCCAGCAGTGAACCAGCGGGGGGGCAAGAGACCCAGTACTTC. The variable domain in full, with the rest retrieved from reference TRBV2 and TRBJ2-5, is EPEVTQTPSHQVTQMGQEVILRCVPISNHLYFYWYRQILGQKVEFLVSFYNNEISEKSEIFDDQFSVERPDGSNFTLKIRSTKLEDSAMYFCASSEPAGGQETQYFGPGTRLLVL.

Comment on this clone: This same CDR3 is encoded by further DNA sequences in the sample. CDR3 sequence: CASSLPVSSYEQYF. CDR3 nucleotide sequence: TGTGCCAGCAGCTTGCCGGTAAGCTCCTACGAGCAGTACTTC. The chain is built from TRBV5-5 and TRBJ2-7; D remains ambiguous. The CDR3 is 14 residues long. V lost 1 base, J lost 0 bases, and 8 bases lay in between. Germline lookup yields CDR1 SGHKS and CDR2 YYEKEE (reference sequence).

This clone was counted only a few times. The chain combines TRBV6-5 with TRBJ1-1; D ambiguous. With 4 bases removed from V and 5 bases from J, the gap between germline ends came to 14 bases. There are 14 residues in the CDR3. CDR1 is MNHEY, CDR2 SVGAGI, per germline. CDR3 DNA sequence: TGTGCCAGCAGTTTGGGGAGGTTAGAAACTGAAGCTTTCTTT. Translating it yields CASSLGRLETEAFF.

This clone is a singleton in its sample. This chain joins TRBV10-3 and TRBJ2-5; TRBD2 aligns across 8 bases. V trimming: 3 bases; J trimming: 0 bases; junction bases outside the gene matches: 3. The CDR3 extends over 15 amino acids. Germline V gene lookup returns CDR1 ENHRY and CDR2 SYGVKD. CDR3 region: CAISDLAGHQETQYF. CDR3 sequence (DNA): TGTGCCATCAGTGACCTAGCGGGCCACCAAGAGACCCAGTACTTC.

The chain employs TRBV7-9 and TRBJ1-2, with D possibly matching TRBD1 (5 bases). Between the trimmed V and J ends, which lost 6 bases and 3 bases, there was a span of 8 bases. Germline V CDR1 and CDR2: SEHNR, FQNEAQ (reference sequence). This CDR3 is 12 amino acids long. The CDR3 spells CASRPTDYGYTF. CDR3 coding DNA: TGTGCCAGCAGGCCGACAGACTATGGCTACACCTTC.

The chain is built from TRBV7-8 and TRBJ2-7; 11 bases map to TRBD2. In germline, CDR1 is SGHVS, CDR2 FQNEAQ. There are 14 residues in the CDR3. The V and J ends lost 4 bases and 5 bases, in that order; junction bases with no gene match: 4. For the CDR3, the DNA is TGTGCCAGCAGCTCGACTAGCGGGACGCACGAGCAGTACTTC. Translating gives CASSSTSGTHEQYF.

V gene TRBV4-3 combines with J gene TRBJ2-1; weak D call: TRBD1 (5 bases). Germline CDR1 LGHNA, CDR2 YSLEER. V gave up 4 bases and J gave up 6 bases, with 19 bases separating them. This CDR3 has 16 residues. The CDR3 DNA is TGCGCCAGCAGCCGGGGCGTCAGTCGAGGTGGCAATGAGCAGTTCTTC. Translating gives CASSRGVSRGGNEQFF.

This clone was recorded once. This chain uses TRBV28 with TRBJ1-1, with 7 bases that match TRBD1. CDR3 size: 16 residues. Losses at the gene ends were 2 bases for V and 4 bases for J; bases not matched to a gene: 10. From germline, CDR1 is MDHEN and CDR2 SYDVKM. The chain's CDR3 is CASSLVKGALSTEAFF. The CDR3 nucleotides read TGTGCCAGCAGTTTAGTAAAGGGGGCTCTGTCCACTGAAGCTTTCTTT.

The rearrangement joins TRBV20-1 to TRBJ1-1; D gene unclear. Trimming stripped 7 bases from V and 1 base from J, with 7 bases between. Germline lookup yields CDR1 DFQATT and CDR2 SNEGSKA (reference sequence). The CDR3 length is 11 residues. DNA for the CDR3: TGCAGTGGAGTTTGGAACACTGAAGCTTTCTTT. Translating gives CSGVWNTEAFF.

The chain combines TRBV6-6 with TRBJ1-4, with D perhaps matching TRBD1 (6 bases). Germline-derived CDR1 and CDR2 are MNHNY and SVGAGI (reference sequence). CDR3 length: 14 amino acids. Deletions cut 4 bases from V and 5 bases from J, with 11 bases between. The CDR3 DNA sequence: TGTGCCAGCAGTTCCAGGGGAGGGAATGAAAAACTGTTTTTT. It codes for CASSSRGGNEKLFF.

V gene TRBV5-6 combines with J gene TRBJ2-2, with 7 bases identical to TRBD1. The CDR3 contains 18 residues. The J segment lost 0 bases and the V segment lost 8 bases, leaving 16 bases of the junction unmatched. CDR1 and CDR2 (germline): SGHDT, YYEEEE. CDR3 residues: CASETGLQILPNTGELFF. Written as DNA, the CDR3 is TGTGCCAGTGAGACAGGGCTTCAAATTCTTCCGAACACCGGGGAGCTGTTTTTT.

This clone has just one count. The V gene is TRBV11-3, the J gene TRBJ2-6; 9 nucleotides agree with TRBD1. The V gene's germline CDR1 is SGHNT and CDR2 YENEEA. With V trimmed by 5 bases and J by 1 base, 6 bases remained unmatched. This CDR3 has 17 amino acids. This chain's CDR3 is CASSRTGGASGANVLTF. In DNA, the CDR3 is TGTGCCAGCAGCAGAACAGGGGGCGCTTCTGGGGCCAACGTCCTGACTTTC.

The chain links TRBV7-9 to TRBJ2-5, with TRBD1 identical over 10 bases. Germline V gene sequence: CDR1 SEHNR, CDR2 FQNEAQ (reference sequence). The CDR3 has 16 amino acids. Unmatched junction bases numbered 8, after V lost 2 bases and J lost 5 bases. The CDR3 is CASSLYGTGDGETQYF. CDR3 DNA sequence: TGTGCCAGCAGCTTATACGGGACAGGGGATGGGGAGACCCAGTACTTC.

This clone was seen once. V gene TRBV2 combines with J gene TRBJ2-7; perhaps TRBD2 as D (5 bases). From germline, CDR1 is SNHLY and CDR2 FYNNEI. The CDR3 has 14 residues. The V gene lost 10 bases and the J gene lost 0 bases, with 16 bases spanning the gap. The CDR3 sequence: CATEENRDSYEQYF. As DNA, the CDR3 is TGTGCCACCGAAGAAAATCGGGACTCCTACGAGCAGTACTTC.